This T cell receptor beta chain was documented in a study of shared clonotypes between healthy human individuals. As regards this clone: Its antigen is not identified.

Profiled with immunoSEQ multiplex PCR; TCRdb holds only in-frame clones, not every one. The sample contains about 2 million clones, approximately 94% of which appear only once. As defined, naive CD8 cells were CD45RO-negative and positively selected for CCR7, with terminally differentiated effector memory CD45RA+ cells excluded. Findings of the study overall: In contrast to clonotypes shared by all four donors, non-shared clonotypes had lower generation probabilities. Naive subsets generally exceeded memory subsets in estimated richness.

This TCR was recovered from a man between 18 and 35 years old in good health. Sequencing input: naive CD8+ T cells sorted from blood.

The CDR3 DNA sequence: TGTGCCAGCAGCCAAGATGGCCCACTATCCTATACACACGAGCAGTACTTC. It is translated as CASSQDGPLSYTHEQYF. V is TRBV4-2 and J is TRBJ2-7; D not resolved. The CDR3 loop spans 17 amino acids. Trimming cost V 0 bases and J 5 bases, with 20 bases left between them. Looked up from germline, CDR1 is LGHNA and CDR2 is YNFKEQ.